A selection of T cell receptor beta chains follows, all from one sample in a study of cytomegalovirus exposure and HLA in healthy donors. Clones were read by immunoSEQ multiplex PCR, and TCRdb kept only the in-frame ones, dropping some. The table includes more than 150,000 clones, 75% to 80% detected once. Sequencing was carried out using PBMCs. These receptors were obtained from a man between 50 and 59 years old in good health and CMV-seropositive. The conserved cysteine and the conserved F or W are not part of the CDR3 here. Size tells how often a clone was seen (once, few, many) or the class of an expanded clone, and some rows leave it out.

clone size | V gene | CDR3 protein
NA | TRBV19 | ASTDSGGASNEQF
NA | TRBV7-3 | ASSLGLNYEQY
few | TRBV5-1 | ASSPGQRNSPLH
NA | TRBV6-5 | ASSYGSGGLLF
once | TRBV25-1 | ASSENRLNQPQH
NA | TRBV18 | ASSPQMAAKDPYGYT
NA | TRBV28 | ASSLNRRDQQY
NA | TRBV19 | ASSWSAGNTEAF
few | TRBV19 | ASSGQGVGSYNEQF
NA | TRBV27 | ASSFGETGELF
NA | TRBV6-1 | ASSELQGYTGELF
few | TRBV9 | ASSLRTGISGGELF
NA | TRBV19 | ASRRISGANVLT
NA | TRBV19 | ASSIAARGYT
NA | TRBV6-1 | ASSGPRTGGLNNEQF
NA | TRBV7-2 | ASSSRLGGHEQY
NA | TRBV4-1 | ASRFSTGTTNEKLF
NA | TRBV7-2 | ASSSRGGGSSGNTIY
NA | TRBV5-1 | ASSSGQGAKSANEKLF
NA | TRBV5-1 | ASSLASGGAEQF
NA | TRBV30 | AWSQGRPSGNTIY
few | TRBV11-2 | ASSLSSDTQY
NA | TRBV27 | ASRTRDSSYNEQF
NA | TRBV6-1 | ASSEEAALAKNIQY
NA | TRBV18 | ASSQRGTYNEQF
NA | TRBV7-6 | ASSLANREIARLDEQY
NA | TRBV19 | ASSNRDRGLAGYT
NA | TRBV5-1 | ASSLAPGQPGPTNYGYT
once | TRBV7-8 | ASSREISGNTIY
NA | TRBV7-6 | ASSLGLAGGLNSEQY
NA | TRBV9 | ASSVPLQGDYGYT
NA | TRBV6-6 | ASSYFREDGYT
few | TRBV9 | ASSVVSSGNTIY
NA | TRBV7-2 | ASSSAVGGVEQF
NA | TRBV9 | ASSVSSGQVGNEQF
NA | TRBV29-1 | SVGVRGPGYT
NA | TRBV7-7 | ASSSLTGNQPQH
few | TRBV9 | ASSVEAGSDTQY
NA | TRBV10-1 | ATTPRLAGGTNEQF
NA | TRBV7-8 | ASSLNWTTFYGYT
NA | TRBV9 | ASKGSHGTDTQY
NA | TRBV5-1 | ASSLGFRTGEFSGNTIY